Below are 18 T cell receptor beta chains sequenced from a single sample in a study of healthy donors' naive CD4 and CD8 T cells. Each TCR library used 450 to 600 ng of total RNA and a linear amplification protocol. Each CDR3 protein gets one entry after TCRdb re-called the reads with MiXCR. The sample lists 150,000 to 200,000 distinct CDR3 sequences, over 60% occurring once. Sequencing used naive CD4+ and CD8+ T cells sorted from blood, pooled from several donors. The receptors derive from a pool of human donors in good health; the sample pools cells from several healthy donors.

The V gene is TRBV19, the J gene TRBJ2-7; the D is unclear. CDR1 is LNHDA and CDR2 is SQIVND in the germline V gene (reference sequence). V was pared by 5 bases and J by 2 bases, with 16 bases between. CDR3 size: 15 residues. The CDR3 protein is CASSLGSPWAYEQYF. CDR3 coding DNA: TGTGCCAGTAGTCTTGGGTCCCCTTGGGCCTACGAGCAGTACTTC.

The V gene is TRBV29-1, the J gene TRBJ1-1; D unresolved. The length of the CDR3 is 13 residues. Trimming took 5 bases from V and 5 from J, leaving 15 bases between them. Germline lookup yields CDR1 SQVTM and CDR2 ANQGSEA. The CDR3 region is CSVSRILATEAFF. CDR3 nucleotide sequence: TGCAGCGTTAGCAGGATCCTTGCGACTGAAGCTTTCTTT.

This rearrangement joins TRBV12-3 or TRBV12-4 to TRBJ2-1, with TRBD2 matching 8 bases. This CDR3 region has 15 residues. J gave up 4 bases and V 6 bases, and 8 bases lay outside the gene matches. The CDR3, as DNA: TGTGCCAGCAGGACCCGGACTAGCCGATACAATGAGCAGTTCTTC. Its translation is CASRTRTSRYNEQFF.

The gene calls are TRBV27 and TRBJ1-1; possible D gene TRBD1, 5 bases. This CDR3 has 13 residues. Germline values: CDR1 MNHEY, CDR2 SMNVEV (reference sequence). V was shortened by 4 bases and J by 3 bases, with 9 bases between the two germline ends. The CDR3 region is CASSWGVDTEAFF. CDR3 bases: TGTGCCAGCAGTTGGGGGGTGGACACTGAAGCTTTCTTT.

V and J are TRBV6-5 and TRBJ2-1; 7 nucleotides line up with TRBD2. The germline gives CDR1 MNHEY, CDR2 SVGAGI. The CDR3 covers 15 residues. Trimming at V came to 2 bases and at J to 7 bases, leaving 8 bases not matched to a gene. The CDR3 reads CASSYGPSGVNEQFF. The CDR3, as DNA: TGTGCCAGCAGTTACGGTCCTAGCGGAGTTAATGAGCAGTTCTTC.

V and J are TRBV20-1 and TRBJ1-3; possibly TRBD1 for D (6 bases). Germline values: CDR1 DFQATT, CDR2 SNEGSKA (reference sequence). The length of the CDR3 is 12 residues. V was pared by 6 bases and J by 4 bases, with 10 bases between. The CDR3, as DNA: TGCAGTGCGCCAGGGGCCGGAAACACCATATATTTT. It is translated as CSAPGAGNTIYF.

The V and J genes are TRBV6-5 and TRBJ2-1; TRBD2 matches at 8 bases. CDR3 length equals 15 residues. CDR1 MNHEY and CDR2 SVGAGI come from the germline V gene. V trimming: 7 bases; J trimming: 5 bases; junction bases outside the gene matches: 10. The CDR3 spells CASTSAGALDNEQFF. The CDR3 region has the DNA TGTGCCAGCACCTCAGCGGGGGCCCTGGACAATGAGCAGTTCTTC.

The chain employs TRBV2 and TRBJ1-2; D is unclear. This CDR3 is built from 12 residues. The germline gives CDR1 SNHLY, CDR2 FYNNEI. V was trimmed by 6 bases and J by 2 bases, leaving 7 bases between them. Here the CDR3 DNA reads TGTGCCAGCAGCGCATTAAACTATGGCTACACCTTC. Translation gives CASSALNYGYTF.

The V call is TRBV19, the J call TRBJ1-2; D is possibly TRBD1 (6 bases). Trimming took off 7 bases at V and 2 bases at J, with 20 bases between the two ends. The CDR3 length is 16 residues. Looked up from germline, CDR1 is LNHDA and CDR2 is SQIVND (reference sequence). DNA of the CDR3: TGTGCCAGTACCTATTCGGGACACGGATCGAACTATGGCTACACCTTC. Translated: CASTYSGHGSNYGYTF.

This clonotype has only one observation. The chain links TRBV20-1 to TRBJ1-1, with 9 bases identical to TRBD1. The CDR3 sequence is 17 residues long. The junction had 15 bases not matched to a gene; V was cut back by 2 bases and J by 5 bases. Germline lookup yields CDR1 DFQATT and CDR2 SNEGSKA (reference sequence). CDR3 sequence (DNA): TGCAGTGCTAGACCCCCAAGGGACAGGGTAAAGGGTACTGAAGCTTTCTTT. Protein product: CSARPPRDRVKGTEAFF.

The chain links TRBV28 to TRBJ1-5, with D hard to call. Germline values: CDR1 MDHEN, CDR2 SYDVKM. Trimming stripped 5 bases from V and 0 bases from J, with 11 bases between. The CDR3 is made up of 15 amino acids. CDR3 in amino acids: CASSPSDYSNQPQHF. CDR3 nucleotides: TGTGCCAGCAGTCCCTCCGATTATAGCAATCAGCCCCAGCATTTT.

The V call is TRBV27, the J call TRBJ2-7; D call uncertain. V lost 4 bases, J lost 2 bases, and 18 bases lay in between. The germline gives CDR1 MNHEY, CDR2 SMNVEV (reference sequence). The CDR3 is 16 amino acids. CDR3 nucleotides: TGTGCCAGCAGTTCTCCGATGAGGAAGGGCCCCTACGAGCAGTACTTC. Its translation is CASSSPMRKGPYEQYF.

This chain connects TRBV15 to TRBJ1-1; 11 bases are shared with TRBD1. The V gene's germline CDR1 is LNHNV and CDR2 YYDKDF (reference sequence). Trimming removed 2 bases from V and 11 bases from J; junction bases left unmatched: 16. The CDR3 totals 17 residues. CDR3 coding DNA: TGTGCCACCAGCAGAAAGAGCCGGGACAGGGGGTACGTCAAGGCTTTCTTT. Translating gives CATSRKSRDRGYVKAFF.

This chain uses TRBV10-3 with TRBJ2-1, with D unresolved. Per the germline V gene, CDR1 is ENHRY and CDR2 is SYGVKD. With 11 bases removed from V and 2 bases from J, the gap between germline ends came to 13 bases. This CDR3 region has 13 residues. Here the CDR3 reads CALAPKAYNEQFF. CDR3 coding DNA: TGTGCCCTGGCCCCGAAAGCCTACAATGAGCAGTTCTTC.

V is TRBV11-2 and J is TRBJ1-2; D gene ambiguous. Germline CDR1 SGHAT, CDR2 FQNNGV. This CDR3 comprises 13 residues. Trimming left V 1 base short and J 8 bases short, with 11 bases between. The CDR3 loop reads CASSLGPLGGYTF. Here the CDR3 DNA reads TGTGCCAGCAGCTTAGGCCCGCTCGGGGGCTACACCTTC.

This rearrangement joins TRBV6-5 to TRBJ2-2; D is perhaps TRBD1 (6 bases). Trimming removed 4 bases at V and 6 bases at J, with 12 bases between. CDR1 is MNHEY, CDR2 SVGAGI, per germline. The CDR3 is 14 residues long. The CDR3 reads CASSFRGRAGELFF. For the CDR3, the DNA is TGTGCCAGCAGTTTCAGGGGACGAGCCGGGGAGCTGTTTTTT.

V and J are TRBV5-4 and TRBJ1-1; D remains unclear. There are 14 residues in the CDR3. In germline, CDR1 is SGHNT, CDR2 YYREEE (reference sequence). With 2 bases removed from V and 1 base from J, the gap between germline ends came to 9 bases. CDR3 nucleotides: TGTGCCAGCAGCTTAAACAGTGAGAACACTGAAGCTTTCTTT. Amino acid sequence: CASSLNSENTEAFF.

This chain connects TRBV27 to TRBJ2-1, with 8 nucleotides matching TRBD2. CDR3 length equals 16 residues. Trimming removed 0 bases from V and 8 bases from J; junction bases left unmatched: 9. Germline V lookup: CDR1 MNHEY, CDR2 SMNVEV (reference sequence). The CDR3 DNA follows: TGTGCCAGCAGTTTATCACCAGCGGGAGTGTTGGATGAGCAGTTCTTC. This gives the protein CASSLSPAGVLDEQFF.